This TCR beta chain comes out of a study of CD8 T cells in ankylosing spondylitis. Study results and limitations: The study looked at matched synovial fluid samples from ankylosing spondylitis patients. Disease-linked clones were reported to be significantly enriched there. Previous work reported some of these motif variants in the synovial fluid and blood of reactive arthritis.

The CDR3 consists of 15 residues. Looked up from germline, CDR1 is MNHEY and CDR2 is SMNVEV (reference sequence). J gave up 9 bases and V 7 bases, and 8 bases lay outside the gene matches. One entry per CDR3 protein, called by TCRdb with MiXCR from the 5' RACE reads. The table lists 150,000 to 200,000 distinct CDR3 sequences, approximately 13% of them singletons. For this clonotype: Its antigen is still unknown.

The chain recombines TRBV27 with TRBJ2-1; 14 nucleotides align to TRBD2. The source is a female donor with ankylosing spondylitis or in good health (not recorded which). The sample consisted of blood, either unsorted or a sorted T cell fraction (not recorded which). The CDR3 coding sequence is TGTGCCAGCATAGGCGGGACTAGCGGGGGAGGTGAGCAGTTCTTC. This encodes CASIGGTSGGGEQFF.